This T cell receptor (beta chain) was identified during a study of blood T cell repertoires in COVID-19. Overall study context: Spain, Italy and the United States supplied samples that represented acute and convalescent COVID-19. T cells, B-cell-depleted T cells, or PBMCs supplied cDNA or gDNA.

Source study methods: Estimation of nucleated cell counts was performed using reference gene primer amplification. Sequencing was performed with immunoSEQ multiplex PCR; in TCRdb, only in-frame clones are kept and a portion is missing. From that table come the V and J calls and clone size; the DNA was used to work out D and trimming. Of about 220,000 clones listed, 80% to 85% are singletons. This clone appeared a single time. The V end lost 2 bases, the J end lost 0 bases, and 8 bases lay between the germline ends. The CDR3 length is 15 residues. The germline V gene has CDR1 MNHNS and CDR2 SASEGT. The sequence was obtained from a woman aged 60-70 years who had recovered from COVID-19. Sequenced input: peripheral blood. The rearrangement links TRBV6-1 to TRBJ1-3; D gene ambiguous. Written as DNA, the CDR3 is TGTGCCAGCAGTGAAAATCCAGTCTCTGGAAACACCATATATTTT. This sequence encodes CASSENPVSGNTIYF.